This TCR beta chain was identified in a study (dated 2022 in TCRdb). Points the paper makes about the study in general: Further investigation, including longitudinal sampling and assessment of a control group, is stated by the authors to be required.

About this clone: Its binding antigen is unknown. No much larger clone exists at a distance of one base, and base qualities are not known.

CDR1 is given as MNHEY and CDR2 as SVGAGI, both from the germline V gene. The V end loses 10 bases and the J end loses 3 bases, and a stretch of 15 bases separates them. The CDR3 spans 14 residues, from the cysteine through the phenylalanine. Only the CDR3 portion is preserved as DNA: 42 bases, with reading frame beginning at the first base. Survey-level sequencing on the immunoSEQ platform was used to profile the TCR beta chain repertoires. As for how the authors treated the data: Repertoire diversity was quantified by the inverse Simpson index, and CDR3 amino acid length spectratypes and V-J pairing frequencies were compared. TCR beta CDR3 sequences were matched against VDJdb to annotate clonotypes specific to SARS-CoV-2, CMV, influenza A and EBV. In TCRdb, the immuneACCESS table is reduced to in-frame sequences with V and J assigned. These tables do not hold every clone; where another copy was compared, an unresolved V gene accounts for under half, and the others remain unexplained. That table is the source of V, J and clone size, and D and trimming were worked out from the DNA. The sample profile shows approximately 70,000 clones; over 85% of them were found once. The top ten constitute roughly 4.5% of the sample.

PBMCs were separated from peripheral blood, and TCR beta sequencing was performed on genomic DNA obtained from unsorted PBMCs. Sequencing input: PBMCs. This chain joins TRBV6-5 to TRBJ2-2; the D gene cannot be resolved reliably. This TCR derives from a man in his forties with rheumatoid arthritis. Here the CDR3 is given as CATYFRRHTGELFF. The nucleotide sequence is TGTGCCACATACTTCAGGAGACACACCGGGGAGCTGTTTTTT.